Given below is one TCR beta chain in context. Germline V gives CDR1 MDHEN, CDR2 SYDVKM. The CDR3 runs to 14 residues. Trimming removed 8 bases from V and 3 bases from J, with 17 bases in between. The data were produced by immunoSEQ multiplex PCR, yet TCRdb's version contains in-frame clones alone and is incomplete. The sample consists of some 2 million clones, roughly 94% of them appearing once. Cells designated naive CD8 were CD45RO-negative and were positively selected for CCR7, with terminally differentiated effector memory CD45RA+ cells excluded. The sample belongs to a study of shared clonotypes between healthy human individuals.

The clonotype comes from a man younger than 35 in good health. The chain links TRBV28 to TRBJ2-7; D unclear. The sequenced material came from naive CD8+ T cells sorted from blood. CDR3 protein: CASALSGRYYEQYF. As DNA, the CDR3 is TGTGCCAGCGCCCTCTCTGGCCGGTACTACGAGCAGTACTTC.